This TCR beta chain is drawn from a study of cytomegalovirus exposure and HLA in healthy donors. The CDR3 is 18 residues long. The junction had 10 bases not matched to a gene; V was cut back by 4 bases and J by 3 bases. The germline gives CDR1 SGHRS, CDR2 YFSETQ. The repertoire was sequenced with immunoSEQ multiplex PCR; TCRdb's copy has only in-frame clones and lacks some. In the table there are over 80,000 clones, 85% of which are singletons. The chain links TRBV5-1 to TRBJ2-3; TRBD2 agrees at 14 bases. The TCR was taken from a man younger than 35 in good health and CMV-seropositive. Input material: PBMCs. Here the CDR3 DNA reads TGCGCCAGCAGCCAGGGACTAGCGGGAGCGTTTGGGACAGATACGCAGTATTTT. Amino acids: CASSQGLAGAFGTDTQYF. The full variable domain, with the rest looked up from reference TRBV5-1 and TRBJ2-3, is KAGVTQTPRYLIKTRGQQVTLSCSPISGHRSVSWYQQTPGQGLQFLFEYFSETQRNKGNFPGRFSGRQFSNSRSEMNVSTLELGDSALYLCASSQGLAGAFGTDTQYFGPGTRLTVL.